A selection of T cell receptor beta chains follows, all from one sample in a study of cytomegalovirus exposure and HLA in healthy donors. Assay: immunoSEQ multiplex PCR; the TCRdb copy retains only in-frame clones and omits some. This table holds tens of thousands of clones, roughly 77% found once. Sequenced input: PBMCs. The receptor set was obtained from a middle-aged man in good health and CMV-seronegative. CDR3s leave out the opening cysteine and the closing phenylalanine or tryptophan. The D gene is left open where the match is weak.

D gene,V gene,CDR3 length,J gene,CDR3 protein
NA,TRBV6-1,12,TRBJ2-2,AVHSGEDTGELF
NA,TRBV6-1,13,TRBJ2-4,ASSGALGAKNIQY
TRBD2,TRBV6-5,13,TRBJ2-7,ASSYRLARSYEQY
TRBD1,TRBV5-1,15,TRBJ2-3,ASSLGGQGVSTDTQY
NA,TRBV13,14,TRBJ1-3,ASSLSGLVAGNTIY
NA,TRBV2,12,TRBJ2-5,ASSEASTMKTQY
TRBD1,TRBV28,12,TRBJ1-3,ASSLGQGGNTIY
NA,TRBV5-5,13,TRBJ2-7,ASSLGAPRGYEQY
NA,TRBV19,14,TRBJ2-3,ASSIGSVPGTDTQY
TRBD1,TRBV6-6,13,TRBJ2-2,ASSSSGQHTGELF
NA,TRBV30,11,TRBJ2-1,AWRLLSEDEQF
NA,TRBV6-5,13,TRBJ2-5,ASSRRRGYQETQY
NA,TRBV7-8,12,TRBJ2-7,ASSPPSTPYEQY
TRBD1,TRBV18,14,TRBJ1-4,ASSPGQLATNEKLF
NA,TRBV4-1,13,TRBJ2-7,ASSQVTGPSYEQY
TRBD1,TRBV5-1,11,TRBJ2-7,ASSMTGLHEQY
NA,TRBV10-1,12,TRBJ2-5,ASSESGWAETQY
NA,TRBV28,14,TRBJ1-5,ASSLYVGSGNQPQH
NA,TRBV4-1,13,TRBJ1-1,ASSQERRQRDEAF
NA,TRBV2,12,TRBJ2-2,ASWGQDPTGELF
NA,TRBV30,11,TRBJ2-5,AWSVLSRETQY
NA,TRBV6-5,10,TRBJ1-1,ASRNDRNQAF
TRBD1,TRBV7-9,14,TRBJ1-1,ASSSSPAGGEAEAF
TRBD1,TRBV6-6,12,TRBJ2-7,ASSTGQASYEQY
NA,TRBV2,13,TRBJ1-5,ASSASVNSNQPQH
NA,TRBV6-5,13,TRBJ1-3,ASSIDRHSGNTIY
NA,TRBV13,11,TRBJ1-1,ASSLETGPEAF
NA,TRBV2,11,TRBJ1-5,ASSESSNQPQH
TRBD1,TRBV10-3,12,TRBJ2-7,AISVGQGVYEQY
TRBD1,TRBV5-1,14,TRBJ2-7,ASSLRTGGGSYEQY
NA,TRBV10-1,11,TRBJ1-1,ASSVGARGEAF
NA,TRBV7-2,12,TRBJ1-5,ASSLGSHGQPQH
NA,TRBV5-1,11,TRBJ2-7,ASSLQGFYEQY
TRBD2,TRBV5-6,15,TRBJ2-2,ASSTDLAGGRTGELF
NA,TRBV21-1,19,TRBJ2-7,ASSKRPRRLARASYSYEQY
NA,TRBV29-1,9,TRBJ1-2,SVVEVDGYT
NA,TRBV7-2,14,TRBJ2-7,ASSLTRGQGVYEQY